The 13 T cell receptor beta chains in this list originate from one sample, sequenced in a study of CD8+CD57+ T cells in acquired aplastic anemia. Patients sequenced had flow cytometry evidence of CD8+CD57+ cell expansion. Genomic DNA templated the TCR beta VDJ and CDR3 profiling. MiXCR, applied by TCRdb to the reads, yields one record per CDR3 protein. The table includes a few hundred thousand distinct CDR3 sequences, more than 25% detected once. Sequenced: sorted CD4+, CD8+, or CD8+CD57+ T cells (not recorded which) from PBMCs. The receptors shown here come from a human donor with aplastic anemia.

The rearrangement joins TRBV12-3 or TRBV12-4 to TRBJ2-7; D unresolved. CDR3 length: 13 residues. V lost 6 bases and J lost 4, with 13 bases in between. Here the CDR3 reads CASSPAVTYEQYF. CDR3 coding DNA: TGTGCCAGCAGCCCGGCGGTTACTTACGAGCAGTACTTC.

This clonotype has just a few counts. The rearrangement joins TRBV20-1 to TRBJ2-1; 12 nucleotides agree with TRBD2. The CDR3 has 15 residues. Germline assignment: CDR1 DFQATT and CDR2 SNEGSKA (reference sequence). The trim removed 3 bases at V and 0 bases at J, leaving 0 bases unmatched. CDR3 nucleotide sequence: TGCAGTGCTAGGACTAGCGGGAGCTCCTACAATGAGCAGTTCTTC. Residues: CSARTSGSSYNEQFF.

This clonotype was seen at least ten times. The chain is built from TRBV3-1 and TRBJ2-7; TRBD2 agrees at 7 bases. V was pared by 4 bases and J by 4 bases, with 10 bases of the junction left unmatched. This CDR3 is 15 amino acids long. Germline V gives CDR1 LGHDT, CDR2 YNNKEL (reference sequence). CDR3: CASSPVLANTYEQYF. CDR3 nucleotide sequence: TGTGCCAGCAGCCCCGTACTAGCGAACACGTACGAGCAGTACTTC.

This clonotype occurred many times. CDR3 in DNA: TGTGCCAGCAGTGATCGGCAGGGGGGTAACGAGCAGTACTTC. Protein: CASSDRQGGNEQYF. The rearrangement links TRBV25-1 to TRBJ2-7; TRBD1 is a possible D gene (7 bases). Between the trimmed V and J ends, which lost 3 bases and 5 bases, there was a span of 14 bases. There are 14 residues in the CDR3. Germline values: CDR1 MGHDK, CDR2 SYGVNS.

V and J are TRBV5-5 and TRBJ1-2, with D possibly TRBD1 on 6 matching bases. The CDR3 length is 14 residues. The V and J ends lost 4 bases and 2 bases respectively, with 12 bases between them. Germline CDR1 reads SGHKS; CDR2 reads YYEKEE (reference sequence). The CDR3 loop is CASSDRTANYGYTF. The CDR3, as DNA: TGTGCCAGCAGCGACCGGACAGCCAACTATGGCTACACCTTC.

This clonotype was detected ten times or more. This chain connects TRBV10-2 to TRBJ1-5, with D unclear. The CDR3 spans 13 residues. The germline gives CDR1 WSHSY, CDR2 SAAADI. Trimming stripped 6 bases from V and 0 bases from J, with 6 bases between. The CDR3 spells CASRMDSNQPQHF. CDR3 DNA sequence: TGCGCCAGCAGAATGGATAGCAATCAGCCCCAGCATTTT.

The V gene is TRBV2, the J gene TRBJ1-2; no firm D call. V was clipped by 5 bases and J by 8 bases, with 15 bases between them. The length of the CDR3 is 13 residues. CDR1 SNHLY and CDR2 FYNNEI come from the germline V gene. The CDR3 sequence is CASSFLPSMGYTF. Here the CDR3 DNA reads TGTGCCAGCAGTTTTCTCCCCTCTATGGGCTACACCTTC.

This clonotype was seen a handful of times. The rearrangement joins TRBV3-1 to TRBJ1-2, with D hard to call. The V end was cut by 0 bases, the J end by 4 bases, with 12 bases between. Germline loops: CDR1 LGHDT, CDR2 YNNKEL (reference sequence). The CDR3 runs 15 residues. The CDR3 nucleotides are TGTGCCAGCAGCCAAGATCATTTCACACCCTATGGCTACACCTTC. Its translation is CASSQDHFTPYGYTF.

The chain joins TRBV6-2 or TRBV6-3 to TRBJ1-1; D not resolved. CDR1 MNHEY and CDR2 SVGEGT come from the germline V gene. The CDR3 is 14 residues long. Deletions cut 4 bases from V and 1 base from J, with 10 bases between. Written as DNA, the CDR3 is TGTGCCAGCAGTTTCACGGACGGGAACACTGAAGCTTTCTTT. Its protein is CASSFTDGNTEAFF.

V and J are TRBV6-1 and TRBJ1-5; D not resolved. CDR1 and CDR2 (germline): MNHNS, SASEGT. There are 13 residues in the CDR3. Trimming removed 4 bases from V and 5 bases from J, with 9 bases in between. The CDR3 here is CASSVLPDQPQHF. Written as DNA, the CDR3 is TGTGCCAGCAGTGTCCTTCCGGATCAGCCCCAGCATTTT.

This clonotype was observed many times. This chain connects TRBV19 to TRBJ2-5; no reliable D call. V lost 3 bases and J 0 bases, leaving 14 bases between the germline ends. This CDR3 comprises 16 residues. Per germline, CDR1 LNHDA and CDR2 SQIVND (reference sequence). As DNA, the CDR3 is TGTGCCAGTAGTATGCTTATTAAGGCAGACCAAGAGACCCAGTACTTC. Encoded protein: CASSMLIKADQETQYF.

The chain employs TRBV5-1 and TRBJ1-5; D ambiguous. Germline V CDR1 and CDR2: SGHRS, YFSETQ. There are 14 residues in the CDR3. The ends were cut back, 0 bases at V and 7 bases at J, with 11 bases in the middle. CDR3 in amino acids: CASSLETRAQPQHF. The DNA for the CDR3 is TGCGCCAGCAGCTTGGAGACACGGGCCCAGCCCCAGCATTTT.

This chain links TRBV9 with TRBJ1-1, with a possible D match to TRBD1 (6 bases). The V gene's germline CDR1 is SGDLS and CDR2 YYNGEE. V gave up 3 bases and J gave up 0 bases, with 9 bases separating them. The CDR3 consists of 14 residues. CDR3 coding DNA: TGTGCCAGCAGCGCGACAGGTCTGAACACTGAAGCTTTCTTT. Its translation is CASSATGLNTEAFF. Variable domain in full (rest from reference TRBV9 and TRBJ1-1): DSGVTQTPKHLITATGQRVTLRCSPRSGDLSVYWYQQSLDQGLQFLIQYYNGEERAKGNILERFSAQQFPDLHSELNLSSLELGDSALYFCASSATGLNTEAFFGQGTRLTVV.